This TCR beta chain was identified during a study of CD8 T cells in Susac syndrome. Study overall: The Susac syndrome patients were therapy-naive, on corticosteroids, or on intravenous immunoglobulin alone at blood draw.

The V gene's germline CDR1 is SGHTA and CDR2 FQGNSA. V shed 6 bases, J shed 2 bases, and the junction held 7 bases outside the gene matches. The CDR3 has 15 residues. An input of roughly 0.5 to 1 ug of RNA was subjected to reverse transcription using random hexamers. The TCR beta CDR3 was amplified by immunoSEQ multiplex PCR across 54 Vbeta, 13 Jbeta. TCRdb re-called the immunoSEQ multiplex PCR reads through MiXCR, storing one row per CDR3 protein. The profile covers about 140,000 distinct CDR3 sequences, with over 90% appearing a single time and approximately 0.13% taken by the ten largest. This clonotype was found once. TCR beta was sequenced from blood CD8+ and CD4+ T cells.

The origin of this receptor is a human donor with Susac syndrome. Sequenced sample: CD4+ T cells from PBMCs. The chain links TRBV7-2 to TRBJ2-3; 8 bases agree with TRBD2. CDR3 loop: CASSLSGSVTDTQYF. CDR3 sequence (DNA): TGTGCCAGCAGTTTGAGCGGGAGCGTCACAGATACGCAGTATTTT.